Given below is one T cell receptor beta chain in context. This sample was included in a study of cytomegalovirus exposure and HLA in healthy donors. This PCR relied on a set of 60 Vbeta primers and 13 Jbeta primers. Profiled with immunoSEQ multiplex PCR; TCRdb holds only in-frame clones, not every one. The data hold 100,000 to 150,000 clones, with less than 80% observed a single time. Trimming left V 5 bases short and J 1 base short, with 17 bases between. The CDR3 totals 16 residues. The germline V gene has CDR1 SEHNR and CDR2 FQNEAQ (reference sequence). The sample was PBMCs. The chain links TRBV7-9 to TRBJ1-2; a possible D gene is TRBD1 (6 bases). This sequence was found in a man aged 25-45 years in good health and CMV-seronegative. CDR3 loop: CASSRAGTTFNYGYTF. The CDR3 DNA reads TGTGCCAGCAGCCGCGCCGGGACAACGTTTAACTATGGCTACACCTTC. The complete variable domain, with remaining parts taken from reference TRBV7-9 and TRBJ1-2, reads DTGVSQNPRHKITKRGQNVTFRCDPISEHNRLYWYRQTLGQGPEFLTYFQNEAQLEKSRLLSDRFSAERPKGSFSTLEIQRTEQGDSAMYLCASSRAGTTFNYGYTFGSGTRLTVV.